The 28 T cell receptor beta chains below come from one sample, sequenced in a study of siplizumab effects on memory and regulatory T cells. Repertoires were generated with immunoSEQ multiplex PCR, while TCRdb's copy carries only in-frame clones and drops some. The table includes over 65,000 clones, around 95% detected once. Material for sequencing was CD8+ T cells sorted from blood. All receptors derive from a human donor in good health.

J is TRBJ2-7 and V is TRBV7-6; D not resolved. CDR1 is SGHVS, CDR2 FNYEAQ, per germline. V lost 1 base to trimming and J lost 0 bases, with 13 bases between them. The CDR3 length is 16 residues. In DNA, the CDR3 is TGTGCCAGCAGCTTAGGCATAGGATCAAGCTCCTACGAGCAGTACTTC. This gives the protein CASSLGIGSSSYEQYF.

The chain is built from TRBV27 and TRBJ2-1, with TRBD2 matching over 12 bases. Germline assignment: CDR1 MNHEY and CDR2 SMNVEV (reference sequence). Trimming cost V 6 bases and J 2 bases; bases outside gene matches: 5. The CDR3 sequence is 16 residues long. CDR3 coding DNA: TGTGCCAGCAGCAATCTAGCGGGAGGGCCCTACAATGAGCAGTTCTTC. This encodes CASSNLAGGPYNEQFF.

The V call is TRBV7-9, the J call TRBJ2-7; 8 positions match TRBD1. The length of the CDR3 is 14 residues. CDR1 and CDR2 (germline): SEHNR, FQNEAQ (reference sequence). J gave up 3 bases and V 5 bases, and 6 bases lay outside the gene matches. CDR3 nucleotides: TGTGCCAGCAGCCTTACAGGGGGTAACTACGAGCAGTACTTC. It yields the protein CASSLTGGNYEQYF. The full variable domain, with the rest looked up from reference TRBV7-9 and TRBJ2-7, is DTGVSQNPRHKITKRGQNVTFRCDPISEHNRLYWYRQTLGQGPEFLTYFQNEAQLEKSRLLSDRFSAERPKGSFSTLEIQRTEQGDSAMYLCASSLTGGNYEQYFGPGTRLTVT.

The chain carries TRBV2 and TRBJ2-3, with 7 bases aligning to TRBD2. V was pared by 6 bases and J by 4 bases, with 10 bases of the junction left unmatched. The CDR3 extends over 15 amino acids. Per the germline V gene, CDR1 is SNHLY and CDR2 is FYNNEI. This CDR3 reads CASRARDYWADTQYF. The DNA for the CDR3 is TGTGCCAGCAGGGCCCGGGACTATTGGGCAGATACGCAGTATTTT.

The chain couples TRBV6-6 to TRBJ2-3; D is possibly TRBD1 or TRBD2 (5 bases each). Germline V lookup: CDR1 MNHNY, CDR2 SVGAGI (reference sequence). There are 16 residues in the CDR3. Trimming shortened V by 5 bases and J by 3 bases, and 18 bases separated the two germline ends. The DNA of the CDR3 is TGTGCCAGCAGTCGGGACGGTGGACCCCTGACAGATACGCAGTATTTT. The encoded protein is CASSRDGGPLTDTQYF.

This chain links TRBV2 with TRBJ1-1; D is undetermined. The CDR3 covers 14 residues. In germline, CDR1 is SNHLY, CDR2 FYNNEI. Trimming took off 2 bases at V and 3 bases at J, with 10 bases between the two ends. CDR3 protein: CASSETMGHTEAFF. The CDR3 nucleotides read TGTGCCAGCAGTGAAACAATGGGTCACACTGAAGCTTTCTTT. Supplemented by reference TRBV2 and TRBJ1-1, the full variable domain reads EPEVTQTPSHQVTQMGQEVILRCVPISNHLYFYWYRQILGQKVEFLVSFYNNEISEKSEIFDDQFSVERPDGSNFTLKIRSTKLEDSAMYFCASSETMGHTEAFFGQGTRLTVV.

This clone was picked up one time. This chain links TRBV6-6 with TRBJ2-7; possibly TRBD2 for D (5 bases). Trimming removed 6 bases at V and 5 bases at J, with 17 bases between. This CDR3 is 14 amino acids long. CDR1 and CDR2 from the germline V gene are MNHNY and SVGAGI (reference sequence). CDR3 coding DNA: TGTGCCAGCAGCCCCCGGGCCCCGGGGAACGAGCAGTACTTC. This encodes CASSPRAPGNEQYF.

The chain employs TRBV4-1 and TRBJ2-4; D is undetermined. From germline, CDR1 is MGHRA and CDR2 YSYEKL. CDR3 size: 13 residues. Trimming pared 0 bases from V and 8 bases from J, leaving 8 bases between. CDR3 sequence reads: CASSQDFGDIQYF. The CDR3 DNA sequence: TGCGCCAGCAGCCAAGATTTTGGGGACATTCAGTACTTC.

The V call is TRBV7-8, the J call TRBJ1-1; TRBD1 agrees at 7 bases. The length of the CDR3 is 15 residues. Germline values: CDR1 SGHVS, CDR2 FQNEAQ. Trimming removed 2 bases from V and 7 bases from J; junction bases left unmatched: 10. CDR3 protein: CASSLILGGKIEAFF. CDR3 coding DNA: TGTGCCAGCAGCTTAATACTAGGGGGCAAAATTGAAGCTTTCTTT.

The chain employs TRBV7-6 and TRBJ2-4; TRBD2 aligns across 9 bases. CDR1 and CDR2 (germline): SGHVS, FNYEAQ. With 1 base clipped from V and 2 bases from J, the junction kept 9 bases outside the gene matches. The CDR3 has 18 residues. The CDR3 DNA follows: TGTGCCAGCAGCTTAGGCAGGGGTAGCGGGAGTACCAAAAACATTCAGTACTTC. Amino acid sequence: CASSLGRGSGSTKNIQYF.

The chain combines TRBV27 with TRBJ1-2; D unclear. V lost 5 bases to trimming and J lost 1 base, with 8 bases between them. This CDR3 has 13 residues. The germline gives CDR1 MNHEY, CDR2 SMNVEV (reference sequence). CDR3 region: CASSPQINYGYTF. The CDR3 nucleotides read TGTGCCAGCAGTCCCCAGATTAACTATGGCTACACCTTC.

The rearrangement links TRBV11-1 to TRBJ1-4; D call uncertain. Trimming pared 1 base from V and 8 bases from J, leaving 2 bases between. CDR3 length equals 11 residues. The germline CDR1 and CDR2 sequences are SGHAT and FQDESV (reference sequence). The CDR3 region has the DNA TGTGCCAGCAGCTTAGGAGAAAAACTGTTTTTT. Its translation is CASSLGEKLFF.

With respect to this clone: The junction does not match germline at one end; this may be a read error. The chain couples TRBV7-7 to TRBJ2-2; the match to TRBD2 covers 7 bases. The germline V gene encodes CDR1 SSHAT and CDR2 FNYEAQ (reference sequence). The CDR3 has 13 amino acids. The chain's CDR3 is CASSSGGGGELFF. As DNA, the CDR3 is TGTGCTAGCAGCTCGGGAGGAGGAGGGGAGCTGTTTTTT.

DNA for the CDR3: TGTGCCAGTAGTATGAGAAACACCATATATTTT. Its protein is CASSMRNTIYF. The chain has TRBV19 and TRBJ1-3; D is uncertain. V was shortened by 3 bases and J by 5 bases, with 2 bases between the two germline ends. Germline V lookup: CDR1 LNHDA, CDR2 SQIVND (reference sequence). CDR3 length: 11 residues. The complete variable domain, with remaining parts taken from reference TRBV19 and TRBJ1-3, reads DGGITQSPKYLFRKEGQNVTLSCEQNLNHDAMYWYRQDPGQGLRLIYYSQIVNDFQKGDIAEGYSVSREKKESFPLTVTSAQKNPTAFYLCASSMRNTIYFGEGSWLTVV.

This clone was seen a single time. The rearrangement joins TRBV7-9 to TRBJ2-5; D possibly corresponds to TRBD2 (6 bases). CDR1 is SEHNR, CDR2 FQNEAQ, per germline (reference sequence). The length of the CDR3 is 14 residues. The V end lost 5 bases, the J end lost 3 bases, and 13 bases lay between the germline ends. CDR3 coding DNA: TGTGCCAGCAGCCCGGCGGGATTGGAAGAGACCCAGTACTTC. Protein: CASSPAGLEETQYF.

The rearrangement links TRBV5-8 to TRBJ1-5, with TRBD1 matching over 7 bases. Germline CDR1 and CDR2: SGHTS and YDEGEE. This CDR3 is 16 amino acids long. With V trimmed by 1 base and J by 4 bases, 8 bases remained unmatched. The CDR3 reads CASSLSSGQVNQPQHF. The CDR3 nucleotides are TGTGCCAGCAGCTTGTCTTCCGGACAGGTGAATCAGCCCCAGCATTTT.

CDR3 sequence (DNA): TGTGCCAGCAGCCCCGGGACAGGGAACGTCTACGAGCAGTACTTC. The encoded protein is CASSPGTGNVYEQYF. This chain links TRBV7-9 with TRBJ2-7, with TRBD1 matching over 9 bases. The V and J ends lost 5 bases and 3 bases, in that order; junction bases with no gene match: 8. The germline CDR1 and CDR2 sequences are SEHNR and FQNEAQ (reference sequence). This CDR3 region has 15 residues.

The chain combines TRBV2 with TRBJ2-5; D is uncertain. Per the germline V gene, CDR1 is SNHLY and CDR2 is FYNNEI. The CDR3 is made up of 13 amino acids. Trimming cost V 7 bases and J 5 bases, with 14 bases left between them. The CDR3 is CASTPRGRETQYF. CDR3 nucleotide sequence: TGTGCCAGCACCCCTCGTGGCCGCGAGACCCAGTACTTC. The entire variable domain, with the rest obtained from reference TRBV2 and TRBJ2-5, is as follows: EPEVTQTPSHQVTQMGQEVILRCVPISNHLYFYWYRQILGQKVEFLVSFYNNEISEKSEIFDDQFSVERPDGSNFTLKIRSTKLEDSAMYFCASTPRGRETQYFGPGTRLLVL.

The chain employs TRBV10-3 and TRBJ2-7; weak D call: TRBD2 (5 bases). CDR3 size: 14 residues. The germline CDR1 and CDR2 sequences are ENHRY and SYGVKD. Trimming left V 3 bases short and J 7 bases short, with 16 bases between. The CDR3 protein is CAISDGRPPGEQYF. DNA for the CDR3: TGTGCCATCAGTGATGGCAGGCCTCCGGGGGAGCAGTACTTC.

The count of this clone is one. This rearrangement joins TRBV28 to TRBJ2-1; 9 bases agree with TRBD2. CDR1 and CDR2 from the germline V gene are MDHEN and SYDVKM. Trimming took 6 bases from V and 4 from J; bases not matched to a gene: 7. The CDR3 contains 15 residues. The CDR3 sequence is CASRPTSGLYNEQFF. The CDR3 region has the DNA TGTGCCAGCAGACCCACTAGCGGGCTATACAATGAGCAGTTCTTC.

This chain's CDR3 is CASSLATGIEQFF. The CDR3, as DNA: TGTGCCAGCAGCTTAGCGACCGGGATTGAGCAGTTCTTC. The chain is built from TRBV7-2 and TRBJ2-1; TRBD2 might be the D (5 bases). The CDR3 runs 13 residues. The V end was cut by 0 bases, the J end by 9 bases, with 9 bases between. Germline CDR1 is SGHTA and CDR2 is FQGNSA. The full variable domain, in which reference TRBV7-2 and TRBJ2-1 provide the parts outside the CDR3, is GAGVSQSPSNKVTEKGKDVELRCDPISGHTALYWYRQSLGQGLEFLIYFQGNSAPDKSGLPSDRFSAERTGGSVSTLTIQRTQQEDSAVYLCASSLATGIEQFFGPGTRLTVL.

The CDR3 is CASRPGVGTGELFF. DNA for the CDR3: TGTGCCAGCAGACCAGGGGTGGGCACCGGGGAGCTGTTTTTT. This chain joins TRBV7-6 and TRBJ2-2; D possibly corresponds to TRBD1 (6 bases). Trimming shortened V by 6 bases and J by 4 bases, and 12 bases separated the two germline ends. The CDR3 is made up of 14 amino acids. Germline CDR1 reads SGHVS; CDR2 reads FNYEAQ.

J is TRBJ2-2 and V is TRBV4-1; D ambiguous. The germline V and J ends were trimmed by 1 base and 1 base, with 4 bases remaining between them. Germline V gene lookup returns CDR1 MGHRA and CDR2 YSYEKL. The length of the CDR3 is 14 residues. CDR3 DNA: TGCGCCAGCAGCCAAGGCCGGAACACCGGGGAGCTGTTTTTT. Protein: CASSQGRNTGELFF.

The V gene is TRBV9, the J gene TRBJ2-7; TRBD2 matches at 11 bases. V was pared by 0 bases and J by 3 bases, with 5 bases of the junction left unmatched. Germline V gene sequence: CDR1 SGDLS, CDR2 YYNGEE. This CDR3 region has 16 residues. CDR3 residues: CASSVASGRRVYEQYF. CDR3 in DNA: TGTGCCAGCAGCGTAGCTAGCGGGAGGCGTGTCTACGAGCAGTACTTC. The whole variable domain, remainder taken from reference TRBV9 and TRBJ2-7, is DSGVTQTPKHLITATGQRVTLRCSPRSGDLSVYWYQQSLDQGLQFLIQYYNGEERAKGNILERFSAQQFPDLHSELNLSSLELGDSALYFCASSVASGRRVYEQYFGPGTRLTVT.

This chain joins TRBV9 and TRBJ2-1, with D maybe TRBD1 (6 bases). The germline V gene has CDR1 SGDLS and CDR2 YYNGEE. Deletions cut 0 bases from V and 3 bases from J, with 16 bases between. This CDR3 is 17 amino acids long. The CDR3 DNA reads as TGTGCCAGCAGCGTAGACCAAACAGGGTTAGTCTACAATGAGCAGTTCTTC. This encodes CASSVDQTGLVYNEQFF. The whole variable domain, filled in from reference TRBV9 and TRBJ2-1, reads DSGVTQTPKHLITATGQRVTLRCSPRSGDLSVYWYQQSLDQGLQFLIQYYNGEERAKGNILERFSAQQFPDLHSELNLSSLELGDSALYFCASSVDQTGLVYNEQFFGPGTRLTVL.

CDR3 coding DNA: TGTGCCAGCAGCGTCGCCGTGGACAGGGATAGGAGAACTGAAGCTTTCTTT. Its translation: CASSVAVDRDRRTEAFF. The chain couples TRBV28 to TRBJ1-1; TRBD1 matches at 8 bases. The CDR3 spans 17 residues. Germline V lookup: CDR1 MDHEN, CDR2 SYDVKM. Losses at the gene ends were 6 bases for V and 5 bases for J; bases not matched to a gene: 17.

The chain combines TRBV9 with TRBJ2-1; no definite D call. Germline loops: CDR1 SGDLS, CDR2 YYNGEE. Trimming shortened V by 8 bases and J by 0 bases, and 9 bases separated the two germline ends. The CDR3 runs to 13 residues. CDR3 DNA sequence: TGTGCCAGTGGCCCCAGCTCCTACAATGAGCAGTTCTTC. Translated: CASGPSSYNEQFF.

V and J are TRBV7-6 and TRBJ2-7, with a weak D call TRBD1 (5 bases). The CDR3 contains 15 residues. Germline CDR1 reads SGHVS; CDR2 reads FNYEAQ. V was clipped by 5 bases and J by 2 bases, with 16 bases between them. CDR3 region: CASSPEVGRAYEQYF. Here the CDR3 DNA reads TGTGCCAGCAGCCCCGAAGTTGGCAGGGCCTACGAGCAGTACTTC. Full variable domain (missing parts from reference TRBV7-6 and TRBJ2-7): GAGVSQSPRYKVTKRGQDVALRCDPISGHVSLYWYRQALGQGPEFLTYFNYEAQQDKSGLPNDRFSAERPEGSISTLTIQRTEQRDSAMYRCASSPEVGRAYEQYFGPGTRLTVT.